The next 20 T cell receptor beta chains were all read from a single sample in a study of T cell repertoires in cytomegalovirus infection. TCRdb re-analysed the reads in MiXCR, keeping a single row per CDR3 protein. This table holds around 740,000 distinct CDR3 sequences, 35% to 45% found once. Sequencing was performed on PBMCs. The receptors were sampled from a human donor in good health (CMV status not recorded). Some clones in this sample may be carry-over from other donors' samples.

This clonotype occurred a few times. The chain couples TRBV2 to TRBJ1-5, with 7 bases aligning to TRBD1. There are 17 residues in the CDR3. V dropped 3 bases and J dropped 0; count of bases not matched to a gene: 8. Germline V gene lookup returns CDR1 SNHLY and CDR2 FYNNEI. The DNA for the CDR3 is TGTGCCAGCAGTGAGCTGGCGACAGGGTATAGCAATCAGCCCCAGCATTTT. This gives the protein CASSELATGYSNQPQHF.

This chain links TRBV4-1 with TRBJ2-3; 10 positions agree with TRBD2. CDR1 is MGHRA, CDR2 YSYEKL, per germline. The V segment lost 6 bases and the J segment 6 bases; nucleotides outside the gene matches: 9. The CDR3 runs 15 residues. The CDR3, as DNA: TGCGCCAGCAGTCAACTCAGCGGGGGGGCGGATACGCAGTATTTT. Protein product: CASSQLSGGADTQYF.

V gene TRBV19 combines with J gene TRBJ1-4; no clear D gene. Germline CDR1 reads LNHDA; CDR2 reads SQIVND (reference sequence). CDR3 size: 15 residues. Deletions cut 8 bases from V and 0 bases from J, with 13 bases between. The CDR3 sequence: CASVREDATNEKLFF. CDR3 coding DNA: TGTGCCAGTGTACGGGAAGATGCAACTAATGAAAAACTGTTTTTT.

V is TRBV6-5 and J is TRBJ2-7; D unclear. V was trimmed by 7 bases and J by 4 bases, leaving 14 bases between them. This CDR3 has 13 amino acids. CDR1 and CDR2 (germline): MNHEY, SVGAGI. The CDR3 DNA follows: TGTGCCAGCAAGGAGTCCGAGGCGTACGAGCAGTACTTC. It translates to CASKESEAYEQYF.

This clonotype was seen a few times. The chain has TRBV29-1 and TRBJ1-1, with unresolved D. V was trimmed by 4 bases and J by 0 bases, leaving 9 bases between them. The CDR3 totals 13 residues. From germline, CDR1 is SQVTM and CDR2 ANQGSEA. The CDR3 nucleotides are TGCAGCGTTGCGAGGAGCATGAACACTGAAGCTTTCTTT. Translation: CSVARSMNTEAFF.

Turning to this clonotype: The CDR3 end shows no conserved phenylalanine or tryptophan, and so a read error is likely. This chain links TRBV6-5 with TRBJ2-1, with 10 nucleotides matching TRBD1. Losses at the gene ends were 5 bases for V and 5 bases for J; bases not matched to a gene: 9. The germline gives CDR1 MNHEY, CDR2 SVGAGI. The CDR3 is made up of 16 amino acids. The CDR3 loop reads CASSMTGGDLHNEQFS. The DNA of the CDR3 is TGTGCCAGCAGTATGACAGGGGGCGACCTCCACAATGAGCAGTTCTCC.

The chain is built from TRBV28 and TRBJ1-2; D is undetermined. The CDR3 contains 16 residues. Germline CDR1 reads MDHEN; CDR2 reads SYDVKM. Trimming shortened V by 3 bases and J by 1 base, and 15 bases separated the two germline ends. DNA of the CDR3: TGTGCCAGCAGTTTTAGGACTGGAGATCTTAACTATGGCTACACCTTC. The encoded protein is CASSFRTGDLNYGYTF.

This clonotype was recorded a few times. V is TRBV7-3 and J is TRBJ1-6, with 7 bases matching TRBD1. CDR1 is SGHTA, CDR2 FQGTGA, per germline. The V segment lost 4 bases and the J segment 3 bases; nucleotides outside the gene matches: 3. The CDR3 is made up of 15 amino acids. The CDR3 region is CASSSTGNYNSPLHF. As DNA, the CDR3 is TGTGCCAGCAGCTCGACAGGGAACTATAATTCACCCCTCCACTTT.

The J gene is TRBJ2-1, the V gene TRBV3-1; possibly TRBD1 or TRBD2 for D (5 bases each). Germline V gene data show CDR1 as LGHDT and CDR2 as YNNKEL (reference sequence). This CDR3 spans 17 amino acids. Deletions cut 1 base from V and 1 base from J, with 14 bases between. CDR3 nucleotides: TGTGCCAGCAGCCAAGTCTTTGGGACCAGTTCCTACAATGAGCAGTTCTTC. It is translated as CASSQVFGTSSYNEQFF.

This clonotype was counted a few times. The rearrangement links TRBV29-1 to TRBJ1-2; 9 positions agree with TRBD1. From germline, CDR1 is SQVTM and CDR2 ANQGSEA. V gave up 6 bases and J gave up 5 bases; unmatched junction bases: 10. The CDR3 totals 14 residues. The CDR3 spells CSVGDRAGGYGYTF. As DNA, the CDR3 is TGCAGCGTGGGGGACAGGGCAGGAGGATATGGCTACACCTTC.

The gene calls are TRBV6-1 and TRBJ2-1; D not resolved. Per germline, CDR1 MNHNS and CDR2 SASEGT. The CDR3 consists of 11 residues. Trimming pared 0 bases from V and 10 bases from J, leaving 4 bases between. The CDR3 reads CASSEAREQFF. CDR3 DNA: TGTGCCAGCAGTGAAGCCCGCGAGCAGTTCTTC.

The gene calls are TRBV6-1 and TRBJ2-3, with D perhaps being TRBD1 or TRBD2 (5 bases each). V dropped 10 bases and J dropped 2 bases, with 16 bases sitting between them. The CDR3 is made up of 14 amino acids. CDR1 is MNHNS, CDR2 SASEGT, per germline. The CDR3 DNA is TGTGCCACCGCCGGGGCTGGGGACACAGATACGCAGTATTTT. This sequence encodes CATAGAGDTDTQYF.

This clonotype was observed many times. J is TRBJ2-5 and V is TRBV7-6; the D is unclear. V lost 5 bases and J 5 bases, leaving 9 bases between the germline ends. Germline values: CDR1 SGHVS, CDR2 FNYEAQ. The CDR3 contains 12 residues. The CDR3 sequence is CASSADRETQYF. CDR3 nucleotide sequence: TGTGCCAGCAGCGCCGATAGGGAGACCCAGTACTTC.

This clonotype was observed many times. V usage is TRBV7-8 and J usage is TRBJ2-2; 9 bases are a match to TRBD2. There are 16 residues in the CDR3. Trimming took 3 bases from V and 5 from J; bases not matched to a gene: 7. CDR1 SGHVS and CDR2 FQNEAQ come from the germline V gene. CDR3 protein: CASSFIAGVGTGELFF. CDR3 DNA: TGTGCCAGCAGCTTCATAGCGGGAGTTGGTACCGGGGAGCTGTTTTTT. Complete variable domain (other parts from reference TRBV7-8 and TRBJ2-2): GAGVSQSPRYKVAKRGQDVALRCDPISGHVSLFWYQQALGQGPEFLTYFQNEAQLDKSGLPSDRFFAERPEGSVSTLKIQRTQQEDSAVYLCASSFIAGVGTGELFFGEGSRLTVL.

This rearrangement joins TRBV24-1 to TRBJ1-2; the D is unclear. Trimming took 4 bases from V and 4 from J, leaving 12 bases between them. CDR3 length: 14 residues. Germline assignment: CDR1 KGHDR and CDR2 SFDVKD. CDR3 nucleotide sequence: TGTGCCACCAGTGACCGGTTAATTGGCTATGGCTACACCTTC. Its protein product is CATSDRLIGYGYTF.

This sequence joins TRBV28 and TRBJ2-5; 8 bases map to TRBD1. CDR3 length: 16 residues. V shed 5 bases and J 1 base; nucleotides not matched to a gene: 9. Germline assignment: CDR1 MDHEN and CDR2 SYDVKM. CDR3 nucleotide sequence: TGTGCCAGCAGTCAAACCTGGACAGGGCCCCAAGAGACCCAGTACTTC. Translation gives CASSQTWTGPQETQYF.

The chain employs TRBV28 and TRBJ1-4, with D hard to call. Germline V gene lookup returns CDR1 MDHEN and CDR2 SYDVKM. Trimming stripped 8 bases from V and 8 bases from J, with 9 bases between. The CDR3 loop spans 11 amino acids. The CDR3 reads CASVGNEKLFF. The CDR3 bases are TGTGCCAGCGTCGGTAACGAAAAACTGTTTTTT. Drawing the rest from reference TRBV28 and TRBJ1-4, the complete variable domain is DVKVTQSSRYLVKRTGEKVFLECVQDMDHENMFWYRQDPGLGLRLIYFSYDVKMKEKGDIPEGYSVSREKKERFSLILESASTNQTSMYLCASVGNEKLFFGSGTQLSVL.

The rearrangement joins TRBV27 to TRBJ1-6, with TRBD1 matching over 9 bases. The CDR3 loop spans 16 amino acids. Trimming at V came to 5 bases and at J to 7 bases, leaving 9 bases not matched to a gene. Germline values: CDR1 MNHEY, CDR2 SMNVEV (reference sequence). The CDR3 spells CASSMIQGARNSPLHF. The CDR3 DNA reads TGTGCCAGCAGTATGATACAGGGGGCGCGGAATTCACCCCTCCACTTT.

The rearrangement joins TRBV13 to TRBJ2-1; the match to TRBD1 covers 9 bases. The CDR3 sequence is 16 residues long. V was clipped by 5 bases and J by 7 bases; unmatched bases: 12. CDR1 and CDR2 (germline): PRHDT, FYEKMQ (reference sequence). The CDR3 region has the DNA TGTGCCAGCAGCCTCCGTTCGGGACAGGGAAGAAATGAGCAGTTCTTC. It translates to CASSLRSGQGRNEQFF.

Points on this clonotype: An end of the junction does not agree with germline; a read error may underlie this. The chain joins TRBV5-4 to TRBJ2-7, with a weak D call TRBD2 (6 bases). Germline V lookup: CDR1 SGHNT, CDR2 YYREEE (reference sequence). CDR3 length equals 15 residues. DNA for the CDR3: TGTGCCAGCAGTTTGGGACTTTCGGGGAGTTACGAGCAGTACTTC. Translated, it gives CASSLGLSGSYEQYF.